The 21 T cell receptor beta chains below all came from one sample that was sequenced in a study of blood T cell repertoires in COVID-19. Profiling relied on immunoSEQ multiplex PCR, and the TCRdb table lists in-frame clones only, not all of them. The sample carries 100,000 to 110,000 clones, 85% recorded once. Source material: peripheral blood. Every receptor here comes from a man over 45 with active or convalescent COVID-19.

Only one count was recorded for this clone. The gene calls are TRBV7-9 and TRBJ1-1; 8 bases fit TRBD1. The germline V gene encodes CDR1 SEHNR and CDR2 FQNEAQ (reference sequence). The CDR3 contains 17 residues. V was clipped by 3 bases and J by 1 base; unmatched bases: 10. The CDR3 DNA reads TGTGCCAGCAGCTTTATTCAGGGGGCTGAATGGAACACTGAAGCTTTCTTT. As protein: CASSFIQGAEWNTEAFF. Full variable domain (rest looked up from reference TRBV7-9 and TRBJ1-1): DTGVSQNPRHKITKRGQNVTFRCDPISEHNRLYWYRQTLGQGPEFLTYFQNEAQLEKSRLLSDRFSAERPKGSFSTLEIQRTEQGDSAMYLCASSFIQGAEWNTEAFFGQGTRLTVV.

The V gene is TRBV5-1, the J gene TRBJ2-1; 9 bases match TRBD1. This CDR3 contains 15 residues. V shed 4 bases, J shed 1 base, and the junction held 3 bases outside the gene matches. CDR1 is SGHRS, CDR2 YFSETQ, per germline. The CDR3 spells CASSPDRGSYNEQFF. CDR3 in DNA: TGCGCCAGCAGCCCCGACAGGGGGTCCTACAATGAGCAGTTCTTC.

The chain uses TRBV5-6 and TRBJ2-1, with 13 nucleotides matching TRBD2. There are 17 residues in the CDR3. Germline V lookup: CDR1 SGHDT, CDR2 YYEEEE. V dropped 3 bases and J dropped 10; count of bases not matched to a gene: 13. In DNA, the CDR3 is TGTGCCAGCAGCTCCCTAACTAGCGGGAGGGCTGTGGGGGAGCAGTTCTTC. Residues: CASSSLTSGRAVGEQFF.

The CDR3 sequence: CASSIPSANSYNEQFF. The DNA of the CDR3 is TGTGCCAGTAGTATACCTAGCGCTAACTCCTACAATGAGCAGTTCTTC. This chain connects TRBV19 to TRBJ2-1; D perhaps matches TRBD2 (6 bases). The CDR3 is 16 amino acids. Between the trimmed V and J ends, which lost 2 bases and 0 bases, there was a span of 11 bases. Germline V lookup: CDR1 LNHDA, CDR2 SQIVND (reference sequence).

This chain joins TRBV5-4 and TRBJ2-2; tentatively, D is TRBD1 (6 bases). The V gene's germline CDR1 is SGHNT and CDR2 YYREEE (reference sequence). The CDR3 runs 13 residues. V lost 3 bases and J lost 4, with 7 bases in between. The CDR3 loop reads CASSSDSTGELFF. CDR3 in DNA: TGTGCCAGCAGCTCGGACAGCACCGGGGAGCTGTTTTTT.

This chain uses TRBV10-3 with TRBJ2-3; TRBD2 aligns across 9 bases. CDR1 ENHRY and CDR2 SYGVKD come from the germline V gene. This CDR3 comprises 16 residues. The ends lost 0 bases at V and 3 bases at J; junction bases unmatched: 4. CDR3 region: CAISESSGSLTDTQYF. CDR3 nucleotide sequence: TGTGCCATCAGTGAGTCTAGCGGGAGTCTGACAGATACGCAGTATTTT.

The V gene is TRBV5-1, the J gene TRBJ2-1, with D perhaps matching TRBD1 (6 bases). Germline V CDR1 and CDR2: SGHRS, YFSETQ. The CDR3 sequence is 14 residues long. V shed 4 bases and J shed 6 bases, with 14 bases lying between them. CDR3 sequence reads: CASSGAGALNEQFF. CDR3 nucleotide sequence: TGCGCCAGCAGCGGCGCAGGGGCCCTCAATGAGCAGTTCTTC. Full variable domain (rest looked up from reference TRBV5-1 and TRBJ2-1): KAGVTQTPRYLIKTRGQQVTLSCSPISGHRSVSWYQQTPGQGLQFLFEYFSETQRNKGNFPGRFSGRQFSNSRSEMNVSTLELGDSALYLCASSGAGALNEQFFGPGTRLTVL.

V is TRBV29-1 and J is TRBJ2-1; D possibly corresponds to TRBD1 (7 bases). CDR3 length: 16 amino acids. Trimming removed 2 bases at V and 5 bases at J, with 19 bases between. Germline CDR1 is SQVTM and CDR2 is ANQGSEA. The CDR3 loop reads CSVEPRQGGQNNEQFF. The CDR3 nucleotides read TGCAGCGTTGAACCCCGGCAGGGGGGCCAAAACAATGAGCAGTTCTTC.

V usage is TRBV5-1 and J usage is TRBJ2-1; D ambiguous. The length of the CDR3 is 14 residues. The germline gives CDR1 SGHRS, CDR2 YFSETQ. V lost 1 base, J lost 8 bases, and 13 bases lay in between. CDR3 in DNA: TGCGCCAGCAGCTTGTATCATGGCGGCGATGAGCAGTTCTTC. This translates into CASSLYHGGDEQFF.

The V and J genes are TRBV18 and TRBJ2-7, with D perhaps matching TRBD2 (7 bases). CDR1 KGHSH and CDR2 LQKENI come from the germline V gene. This CDR3 is built from 14 residues. The V gene lost 6 bases and the J gene lost 3 bases, with 15 bases spanning the gap. The CDR3 DNA reads TGTGCCAGCTCCCGAGGGGGGGATTTCTACGAGCAGTACTTC. This encodes CASSRGGDFYEQYF.

This sequence joins TRBV12-3 or TRBV12-4 and TRBJ2-3, with a weak D call TRBD1 (5 bases). This CDR3 has 13 residues. Trimming removed 1 base at V and 6 bases at J, with 8 bases between. The CDR3 loop reads CASSLGTSDTQYF. DNA for the CDR3: TGTGCCAGCAGTTTAGGGACATCGGATACGCAGTATTTT.

This clone turned up a few times. V is TRBV28 and J is TRBJ1-1; 12 bases match TRBD1. The CDR3 runs 17 residues. Germline V lookup: CDR1 MDHEN, CDR2 SYDVKM. Trimming removed 8 bases from V and 3 bases from J; junction bases left unmatched: 13. The CDR3 reads CASYLRDRGHRDTEAFF. The CDR3 DNA follows: TGTGCCAGCTATTTGCGGGACAGGGGGCACAGGGACACTGAAGCTTTCTTT.

The chain has TRBV7-9 and TRBJ1-2; D gene uncertain. Germline loops: CDR1 SEHNR, CDR2 FQNEAQ (reference sequence). Trimming stripped 5 bases from V and 8 bases from J, with 15 bases between. This CDR3 spans 13 amino acids. The CDR3 is CASSPFVSGGYTF. CDR3 nucleotides: TGTGCCAGCAGCCCCTTCGTTTCCGGGGGCTACACCTTC.

This rearrangement joins TRBV2 to TRBJ2-7; D gene uncertain. The germline V gene has CDR1 SNHLY and CDR2 FYNNEI. The CDR3 is made up of 14 amino acids. V lost 8 bases to trimming and J lost 0 bases, with 14 bases between them. The CDR3 bases are TGTGCCAGCTCCCCCCCTGAGCGCTCCTACGAGCAGTACTTC. The encoded protein is CASSPPERSYEQYF.

The rearrangement joins TRBV9 to TRBJ1-3, with D possibly being TRBD1 (5 bases). V was clipped by 0 bases and J by 7 bases, with 20 bases between them. The length of the CDR3 is 17 residues. Germline V CDR1 and CDR2: SGDLS, YYNGEE. The CDR3: CASSVGLLKGGGNTIYF. The CDR3 DNA follows: TGTGCCAGCAGCGTAGGACTTTTAAAGGGCGGGGGGAACACCATATATTTT.

The chain combines TRBV13 with TRBJ1-1; no reliable D call. The germline V gene encodes CDR1 PRHDT and CDR2 FYEKMQ (reference sequence). Trimming took 1 base from V and 3 from J, leaving 6 bases between them. CDR3 size: 13 residues. For the CDR3, the DNA is TGTGCCAGCAGCTTAGTGGAGGACACTGAAGCTTTCTTT. Protein: CASSLVEDTEAFF.

The gene calls are TRBV24-1 and TRBJ1-5; the D gene is possibly TRBD1 (6 bases). V gave up 12 bases and J gave up 7 bases, with 18 bases separating them. This CDR3 spans 13 amino acids. Germline-derived CDR1 and CDR2 are KGHDR and SFDVKD. The CDR3 coding sequence is TGTGCCCCTAATCTACAGGGCAGGCAGCCCCAGCATTTT. The encoded protein is CAPNLQGRQPQHF.

The rearrangement joins TRBV18 to TRBJ1-1; TRBD1 might be the D (6 bases). The V end lost 3 bases, the J end lost 2 bases, and 22 bases lay between the germline ends. The CDR3 spans 18 residues. Germline CDR1 is KGHSH and CDR2 is LQKENI. CDR3: CASSPTGQGRRRNTEAFF. CDR3 nucleotide sequence: TGTGCCAGCTCACCGACCGGGCAGGGGCGGAGAAGAAACACTGAAGCTTTCTTT.

In the case of this clone: The junction and the germline gene differ at one end; a read error may be behind it. V is TRBV18 and J is TRBJ1-2; no definite D call. The CDR3 is made up of 14 amino acids. CDR1 and CDR2 (germline): KGHSH, LQKENI. The CDR3 region is CASSPWRVEDGYAF. The CDR3 DNA sequence: TGTGCCAGCTCACCATGGAGGGTGGAGGATGGCTACGCCTTC.

This clone has only one observation. The chain uses TRBV9 and TRBJ2-7; 7 bases align to TRBD1. This CDR3 has 14 residues. Germline values: CDR1 SGDLS, CDR2 YYNGEE. V trimming: 0 bases; J trimming: 2 bases; junction bases outside the gene matches: 2. The CDR3 reads CASSVGQGPYEQYF. The DNA for the CDR3 is TGTGCCAGCAGCGTAGGACAGGGTCCCTACGAGCAGTACTTC.

V usage is TRBV20-1 and J usage is TRBJ2-1; the D gene is possibly TRBD2 (5 bases). The V end was cut by 5 bases, the J end by 10 bases, with 9 bases between. Germline V gene lookup returns CDR1 DFQATT and CDR2 SNEGSKA (reference sequence). The CDR3 covers 10 residues. The CDR3 reads CSAGTGEQFF. The CDR3, as DNA: TGCAGTGCTGGTACGGGGGAGCAGTTCTTC.